This T cell receptor (beta chain) was recovered during a study of T cells expressing NK-cell markers. Background on the study: Most of the eight sequenced donors were HCMV-seropositive; one was seronegative.

Libraries used 5'RACE template switching adding universal primer site and UMIs. No DNA is given; TCRdb re-called the 5' RACE reads and lists each CDR3 protein once. Found here are some 460,000 distinct CDR3 sequences; the top ten clones hold around 1.4%. The CDR3 runs 15 residues. The germline gives CDR1 SGHVS, CDR2 FQNEAQ. Whole-study results and caveats: In several donors, these clonotypes also led the CD3+CD56-NKG2C+ fraction.

Remarks on this clonotype: Its matching antigen is unknown.

The TCR comes from a woman aged 50 to 60 in good health. The specimen sequenced was blood T cells: a sorted CD56 or NKG2C T cell subset, CD4+ or CD8+ T cells, or bulk PBMC T cells (not recorded which). The rearrangement links TRBV7-8 to TRBJ2-7. The CDR3 sequence: CASSTGVRSSYEQYF. Complete variable domain (other parts from reference TRBV7-8 and TRBJ2-7): GAGVSQSPRYKVAKRGQDVALRCDPISGHVSLFWYQQALGQGPEFLTYFQNEAQLDKSGLPSDRFFAERPEGSVSTLKIQRTQQEDSAVYLCASSTGVRSSYEQYFGPGTRLTVT.